This TCR beta chain came from a study of shared clonotypes between healthy human individuals. The CDR3 runs 16 residues. The germline CDR1 and CDR2 sequences are MDHEN and SYDVKM. Germline trimming cut 7 bases from V and 6 bases from J; bases unmatched to any gene: 18. Donors included only healthy HIV-negative adults lacking recent acute infections or vaccinations. TCRdb keeps only in-frame clones here, not all; method: immunoSEQ multiplex PCR. In the table there are a few million clones, approximately 93% of which are singletons. The TCR was taken from a man between 18 and 29 years old in good health. Some clones in this sample may be carry-over from other donors' samples. The chain uses TRBV28 and TRBJ2-7; TRBD2 agrees at 7 bases. Sequencing used naive CD4+ T cells from PBMCs. Subset specified: CD45RA+ positively selected. The CDR3 DNA follows: TGTGCCAGCATATCCCCTGGGAGGGCGCGATCGTCCGAGCAGTACTTC. Amino acids: CASISPGRARSSEQYF.